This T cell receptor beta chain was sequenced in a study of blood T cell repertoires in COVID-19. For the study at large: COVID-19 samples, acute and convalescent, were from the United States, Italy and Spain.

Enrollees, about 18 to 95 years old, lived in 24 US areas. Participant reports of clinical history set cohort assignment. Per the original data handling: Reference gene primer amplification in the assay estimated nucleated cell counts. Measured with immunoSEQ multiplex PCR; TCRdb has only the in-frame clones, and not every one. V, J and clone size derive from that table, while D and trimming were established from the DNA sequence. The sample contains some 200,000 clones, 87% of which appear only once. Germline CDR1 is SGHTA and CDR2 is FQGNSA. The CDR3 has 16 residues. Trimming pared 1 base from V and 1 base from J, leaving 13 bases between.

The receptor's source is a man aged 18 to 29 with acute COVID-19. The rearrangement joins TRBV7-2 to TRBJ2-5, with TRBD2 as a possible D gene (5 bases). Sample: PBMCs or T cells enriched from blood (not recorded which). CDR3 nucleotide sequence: TGTGCCAGCAGCTTAGGCTTGGGCGGGCCCCAAGAGACCCAGTACTTC. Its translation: CASSLGLGGPQETQYF.